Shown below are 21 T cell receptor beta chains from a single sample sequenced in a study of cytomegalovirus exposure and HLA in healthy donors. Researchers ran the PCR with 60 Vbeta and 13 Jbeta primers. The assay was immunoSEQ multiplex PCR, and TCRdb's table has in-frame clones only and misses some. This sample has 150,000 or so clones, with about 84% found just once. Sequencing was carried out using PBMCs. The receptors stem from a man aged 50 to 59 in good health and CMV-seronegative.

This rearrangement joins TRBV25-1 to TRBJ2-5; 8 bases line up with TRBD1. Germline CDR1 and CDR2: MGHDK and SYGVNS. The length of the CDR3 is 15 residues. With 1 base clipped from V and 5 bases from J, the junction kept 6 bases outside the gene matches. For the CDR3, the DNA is TGTGCCAGCAGTGAATTACTACAGGGGGGTGAGACCCAGTACTTC. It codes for CASSELLQGGETQYF.

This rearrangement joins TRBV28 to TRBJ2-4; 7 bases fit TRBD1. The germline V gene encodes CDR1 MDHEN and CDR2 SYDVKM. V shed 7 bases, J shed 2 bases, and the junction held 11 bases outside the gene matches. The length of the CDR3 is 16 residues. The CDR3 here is CASNLRGPGTKNIQYF. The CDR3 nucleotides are TGTGCCAGCAACTTAAGGGGGCCGGGAACCAAAAACATTCAGTACTTC.

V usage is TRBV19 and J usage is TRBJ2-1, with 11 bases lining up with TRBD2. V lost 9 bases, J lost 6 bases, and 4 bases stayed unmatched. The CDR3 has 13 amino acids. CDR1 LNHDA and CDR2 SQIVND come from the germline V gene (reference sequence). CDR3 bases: TGTGCCAGCACGACTAGCGGGGCCAATGAGCAGTTCTTC. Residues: CASTTSGANEQFF.

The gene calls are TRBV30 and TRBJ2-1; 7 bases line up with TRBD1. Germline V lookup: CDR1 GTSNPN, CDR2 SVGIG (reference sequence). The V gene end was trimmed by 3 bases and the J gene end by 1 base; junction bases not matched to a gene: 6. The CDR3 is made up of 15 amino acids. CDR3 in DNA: TGTGCCTGGAGCGCCGGGGACAGTTCCTACAATGAGCAGTTCTTC. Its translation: CAWSAGDSSYNEQFF. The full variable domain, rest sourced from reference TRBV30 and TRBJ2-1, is SQTIHQWPATLVQPVGSPLSLECTVEGTSNPNLYWYRQAAGRGLQLLFYSVGIGQISSEVPQNLSASRPQDRQFILSSKKLLLSDSGFYLCAWSAGDSSYNEQFFGPGTRLTVL.

The chain's CDR3 is CASSFRELNSPLHF. The CDR3 DNA sequence: TGTGCCAGCAGTTTCCGGGAATTAAATTCACCCCTCCACTTT. V and J are TRBV27 and TRBJ1-6; no clear D. The germline CDR1 and CDR2 sequences are MNHEY and SMNVEV (reference sequence). Trimming left V 3 bases short and J 7 bases short, with 10 bases between. CDR3 size: 14 residues.

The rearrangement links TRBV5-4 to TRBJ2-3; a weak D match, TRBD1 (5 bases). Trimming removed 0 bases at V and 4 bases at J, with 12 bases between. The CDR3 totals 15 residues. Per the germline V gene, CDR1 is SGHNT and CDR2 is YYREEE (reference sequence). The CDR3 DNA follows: TGTGCCAGCAGCTTGGGGGCAGGGAACGCAGATACGCAGTATTTT. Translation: CASSLGAGNADTQYF. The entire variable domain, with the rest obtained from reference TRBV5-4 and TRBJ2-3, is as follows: ETGVTQSPTHLIKTRGQQVTLRCSSQSGHNTVSWYQQALGQGPQFIFQYYREEENGRGNFPPRFSGLQFPNYSSELNVNALELDDSALYLCASSLGAGNADTQYFGPGTRLTVL.

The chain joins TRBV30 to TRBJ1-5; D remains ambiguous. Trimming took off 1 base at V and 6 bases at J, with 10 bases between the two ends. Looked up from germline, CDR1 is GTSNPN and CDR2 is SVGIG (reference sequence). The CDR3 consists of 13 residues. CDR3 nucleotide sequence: TGTGCCTGGAGTGGGTCAGGTGGTCAGCCCCAGCATTTT. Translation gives CAWSGSGGQPQHF.

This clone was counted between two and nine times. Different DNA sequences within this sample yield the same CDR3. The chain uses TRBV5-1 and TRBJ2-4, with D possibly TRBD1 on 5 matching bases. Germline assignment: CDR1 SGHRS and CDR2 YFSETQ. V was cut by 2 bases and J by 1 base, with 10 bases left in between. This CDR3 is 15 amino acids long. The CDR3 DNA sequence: TGCGCCAGCAGCTTCGGAGCAGGGGCCAAAAACATTCAGTACTTC. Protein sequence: CASSFGAGAKNIQYF.

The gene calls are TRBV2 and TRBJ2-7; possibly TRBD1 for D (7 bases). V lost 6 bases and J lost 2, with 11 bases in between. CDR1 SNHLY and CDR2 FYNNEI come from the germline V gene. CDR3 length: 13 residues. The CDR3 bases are TGTGCCAGCAGCGCGGGACAGACCTACGAGCAGTACTTC. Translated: CASSAGQTYEQYF.

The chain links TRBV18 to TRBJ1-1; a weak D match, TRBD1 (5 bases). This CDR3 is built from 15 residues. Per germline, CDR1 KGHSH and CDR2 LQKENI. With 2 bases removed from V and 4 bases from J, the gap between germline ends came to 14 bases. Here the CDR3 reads CASSPKTGGGTEAFF. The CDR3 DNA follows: TGTGCCAGCTCACCAAAAACGGGGGGTGGCACTGAAGCTTTCTTT.

The CDR3 loop is CASSPRNQGANYEQYF. Written as DNA, the CDR3 is TGTGCCAGCTCACCACGAAACCAGGGGGCTAACTACGAGCAGTACTTC. This chain uses TRBV18 with TRBJ2-7; TRBD1 aligns across 8 bases. The V and J ends lost 1 base and 3 bases, in that order; junction bases with no gene match: 8. The length of the CDR3 is 16 residues. Germline V gene data show CDR1 as KGHSH and CDR2 as LQKENI.

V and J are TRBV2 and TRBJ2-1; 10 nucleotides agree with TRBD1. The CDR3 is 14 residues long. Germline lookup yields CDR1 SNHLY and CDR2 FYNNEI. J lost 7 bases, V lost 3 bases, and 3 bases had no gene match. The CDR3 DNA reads TGTGCCAGCAGTGAGGGGGGACAGGGGAATGAGCAGTTCTTC. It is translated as CASSEGGQGNEQFF.

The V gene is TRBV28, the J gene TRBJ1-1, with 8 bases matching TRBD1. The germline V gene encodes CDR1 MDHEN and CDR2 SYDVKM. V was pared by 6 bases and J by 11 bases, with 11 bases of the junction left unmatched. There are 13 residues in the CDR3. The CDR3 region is CASSGTGPFTAFF. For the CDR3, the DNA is TGTGCCAGCAGCGGGACAGGACCCTTTACCGCTTTCTTT.

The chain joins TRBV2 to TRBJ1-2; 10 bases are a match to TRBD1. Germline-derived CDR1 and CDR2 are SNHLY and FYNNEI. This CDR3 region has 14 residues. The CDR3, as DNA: TGTGCGCGGAGGGGACAGGGGACAACCTATGGCTACACCTTC. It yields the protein CARRGQGTTYGYTF.

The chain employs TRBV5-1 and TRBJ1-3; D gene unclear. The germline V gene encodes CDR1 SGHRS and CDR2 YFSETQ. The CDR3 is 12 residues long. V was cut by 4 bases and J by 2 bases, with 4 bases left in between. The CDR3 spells CASSPTGNTIYF. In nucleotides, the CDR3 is TGCGCCAGCAGCCCCACTGGAAACACCATATATTTT. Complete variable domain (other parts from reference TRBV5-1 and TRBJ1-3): KAGVTQTPRYLIKTRGQQVTLSCSPISGHRSVSWYQQTPGQGLQFLFEYFSETQRNKGNFPGRFSGRQFSNSRSEMNVSTLELGDSALYLCASSPTGNTIYFGEGSWLTVV.

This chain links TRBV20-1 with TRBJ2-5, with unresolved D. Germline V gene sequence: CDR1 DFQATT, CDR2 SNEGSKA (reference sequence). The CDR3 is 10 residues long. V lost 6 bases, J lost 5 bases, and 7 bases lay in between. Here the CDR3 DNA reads TGCAGTGCGACGAGGGAGACCCAGTACTTC. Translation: CSATRETQYF.

CDR3 nucleotide sequence: TGTGCCAGCAGCTTACAGGGGGGAGCTAATGAAAAACTGTTTTTT. Amino acids: CASSLQGGANEKLFF. The V and J genes are TRBV14 and TRBJ1-4, with 8 positions matching TRBD1. The junction had 5 bases not matched to a gene; V was cut back by 5 bases and J by 3 bases. CDR3 length: 15 amino acids. Germline values: CDR1 SGHDN, CDR2 FVKESK.

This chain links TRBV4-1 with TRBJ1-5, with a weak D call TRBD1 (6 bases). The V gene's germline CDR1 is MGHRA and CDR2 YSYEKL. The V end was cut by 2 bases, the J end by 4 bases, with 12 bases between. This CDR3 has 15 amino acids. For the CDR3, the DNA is TGCGCCAGCAGCCAACGGACAGCAGGAAATCAGCCCCAGCATTTT. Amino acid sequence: CASSQRTAGNQPQHF.

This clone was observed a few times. The CDR3 sequence is CASSFRDRVYNEQFF. The CDR3 DNA sequence: TGTGCCAGCAGTTTCCGGGACAGGGTCTACAATGAGCAGTTCTTC. The chain combines TRBV2 with TRBJ2-1; the match to TRBD1 covers 9 bases. V shed 5 bases, J shed 3 bases, and the junction held 5 bases outside the gene matches. Germline values: CDR1 SNHLY, CDR2 FYNNEI. The CDR3 contains 15 residues.

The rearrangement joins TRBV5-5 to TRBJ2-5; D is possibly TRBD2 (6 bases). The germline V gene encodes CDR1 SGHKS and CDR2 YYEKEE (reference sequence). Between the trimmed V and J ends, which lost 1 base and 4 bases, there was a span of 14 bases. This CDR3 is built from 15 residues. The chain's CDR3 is CASSLPRVEGETQYF. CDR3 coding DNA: TGTGCCAGCAGCTTGCCCAGGGTGGAGGGAGAGACCCAGTACTTC.

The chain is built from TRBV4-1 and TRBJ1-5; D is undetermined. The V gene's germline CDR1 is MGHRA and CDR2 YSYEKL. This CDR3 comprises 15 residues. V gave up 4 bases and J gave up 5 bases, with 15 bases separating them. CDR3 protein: CASSLNQILDQPQHF. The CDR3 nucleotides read TGCGCCAGCAGCCTTAATCAGATCCTCGATCAGCCCCAGCATTTT.